The 12 T cell receptor beta chains listed next were all sequenced from one sample in a study of T cells in Graves' hyperthyroidism and ophthalmopathy. Regions amplified from RNA transcripts were the TCR beta CDR3 regions. HTBI primers drove first-round RT-PCR of the TCR CDR3. TCRdb reprocessed the multiplex PCR reads via MiXCR and lists one record per CDR3 protein. The sample includes around 350,000 distinct CDR3 sequences, around a quarter of them seen just once. Sequencing was performed on blood. These receptor sequences come from a man in his forties or fifties with Graves' hyperthyroidism.

The CDR3 DNA reads TGTGCCACCAGTGATTCCCGGGGGCTTGGTGGAGAGACCCAGTACTTC. This sequence encodes CATSDSRGLGGETQYF. The chain is built from TRBV24-1 and TRBJ2-5; possibly TRBD1 or TRBD2 for D (6 bases each). The ends were cut back, 2 bases at V and 4 bases at J, with 16 bases in the middle. The CDR3 contains 16 residues. From germline, CDR1 is KGHDR and CDR2 SFDVKD.

This clonotype was observed a few times. The J gene is TRBJ1-5, the V gene TRBV16, with D perhaps TRBD1 (5 bases). V was shortened by 0 bases and J by 0 bases, with 18 bases between the two germline ends. Germline V lookup: CDR1 KGHSY, CDR2 FQNENV. The CDR3 is 19 amino acids. CDR3 coding DNA: TGTGCCAGCAGCCAATCTGGCGAGTGGACACCCTATAGCAATCAGCCCCAGCATTTT. Amino acid sequence: CASSQSGEWTPYSNQPQHF.

The sample holds many counts of this clonotype. This chain uses TRBV12-3 or TRBV12-4 with TRBJ1-4, with D maybe TRBD1 (6 bases). The CDR3 contains 14 residues. V was clipped by 5 bases and J by 7 bases, with 14 bases between them. DNA of the CDR3: TGTGCCAGCAGTGCCCAGGGGTTGGGTGAAAAACTGTTTTTT. This sequence encodes CASSAQGLGEKLFF.

This chain connects TRBV7-2 to TRBJ2-2; tentatively, D is TRBD1 (5 bases). Trimming removed 4 bases from V and 1 base from J, with 19 bases in between. CDR3 length: 18 amino acids. Germline V gene data show CDR1 as SGHTA and CDR2 as FQGNSA. CDR3 in amino acids: CASSSKKFAGQNTGELFF. The CDR3 region has the DNA TGTGCCAGCAGCTCCAAAAAATTTGCTGGACAGAACACCGGGGAGCTGTTTTTT.

The V and J genes are TRBV2 and TRBJ2-1; D is unresolved. V lost 4 bases to trimming and J lost 9 bases, with 22 bases between them. Germline V gene data show CDR1 as SNHLY and CDR2 as FYNNEI. This CDR3 region has 16 residues. In DNA form, the CDR3 reads TGTGCCAGCAGTGCGACCAAGGCGAGAAACTGGAGTGAGCAGTTCTTC. Translating gives CASSATKARNWSEQFF.

The chain links TRBV3-1 to TRBJ2-5; D gene uncertain. CDR1 is LGHDT and CDR2 is YNNKEL in the germline V gene (reference sequence). This CDR3 is 13 amino acids long. V lost 2 bases and J lost 6, with 10 bases in between. Written as DNA, the CDR3 is TGTGCCAGCAGCCAACTGTCTACCAAGACCCAGTACTTC. Translated, it gives CASSQLSTKTQYF.

In this sample, this clonotype turned up many times. The chain links TRBV28 to TRBJ2-5; 10 nucleotides agree with TRBD2. V lost 6 bases, J lost 3 bases, and 10 bases stayed unmatched. The V gene's germline CDR1 is MDHEN and CDR2 SYDVKM. The length of the CDR3 is 16 residues. CDR3 protein: CASSPRTSGRKETQYF. CDR3 nucleotides: TGTGCCAGCAGCCCAAGGACTAGCGGAAGAAAAGAGACCCAGTACTTC.

This clonotype was seen more than once but under ten times. Germline is not matched at one junction end, which may reflect a read error. V and J are TRBV7-3 and TRBJ2-1, with 9 bases identical to TRBD2. CDR3 length: 19 amino acids. The germline V gene encodes CDR1 SGHTA and CDR2 FQGTGA. The CDR3 DNA follows: TGCGCCAGCAGCCACTCTAGCCTAGCGGGATCCGGGACCTACAATGAGCAGTTCTTC. It is translated as CASSHSSLAGSGTYNEQFF. The full variable domain, completed using reference TRBV7-3 and TRBJ2-1, is GAGVSQTPSNKVTEKGKYVELRCDPISGHTALYWYRQSLGQGPEFLIYFQGTGAADDSGLPNDRFFAVRPEGSVSTLKIQRTERGDSAVYLCASSHSSLAGSGTYNEQFFGPGTRLTVL.

The chain uses TRBV24-1 and TRBJ2-3; 10 bases fit TRBD1. V shed 4 bases and J 6 bases; nucleotides not matched to a gene: 3. Germline V gene lookup returns CDR1 KGHDR and CDR2 SFDVKD. The CDR3 covers 14 residues. The CDR3 sequence: CATSEGTGVDTQYF. The CDR3 nucleotides read TGTGCCACCAGTGAAGGGACAGGGGTGGATACGCAGTATTTT.

A few counts support this clonotype. J is TRBJ2-7 and V is TRBV4-1, with 8 bases that match TRBD2. The CDR3 contains 14 residues. The ends lost 2 bases at V and 4 bases at J; junction bases unmatched: 4. In germline, CDR1 is MGHRA, CDR2 YSYEKL. CDR3 bases: TGCGCCAGCAGCCAATTAAGCGGGAGTTACGAGCAGTACTTC. This encodes CASSQLSGSYEQYF.

This clonotype was counted between two and nine times. The chain combines TRBV19 with TRBJ1-5, with D perhaps TRBD1 (5 bases). The CDR3 consists of 15 residues. Germline values: CDR1 LNHDA, CDR2 SQIVND (reference sequence). The V and J ends lost 1 base and 1 base respectively, with 8 bases between them. The chain's CDR3 is CASSIAQESNQPQHF. CDR3 sequence (DNA): TGTGCCAGTAGTATAGCACAGGAAAGCAATCAGCCCCAGCATTTT.

The V and J genes are TRBV6-1 and TRBJ2-7; D possibly corresponds to TRBD2 (5 bases). The germline V gene has CDR1 MNHNS and CDR2 SASEGT. Trimming left V 8 bases short and J 4 bases short, with 12 bases between. The CDR3 covers 12 residues. CDR3 amino acids: CASSRVKYEQYF. Here the CDR3 DNA reads TGTGCCAGCTCGAGGGTTAAGTACGAGCAGTACTTC.